Below are 25 T cell receptor beta chains sequenced from a single sample in a study of cytomegalovirus exposure and HLA in healthy donors. The PCR employed 60 Vbeta primers together with 13 Jbeta primers. Libraries were prepared by immunoSEQ multiplex PCR; TCRdb keeps only in-frame clonotypes and omits some of them. The sample carries around 210,000 clones, roughly three quarters recorded once. The sequenced sample was PBMCs. These receptors were taken from a male donor in good health and CMV-seropositive.

The chain has TRBV6-5 and TRBJ2-7, with TRBD1 matching over 7 bases. The CDR3 spans 13 residues. The germline V gene has CDR1 MNHEY and CDR2 SVGAGI. V lost 5 bases, J lost 3 bases, and 4 bases stayed unmatched. The CDR3 bases are TGTGCCAGCAGTGGGACAGAAGTCTACGAGCAGTACTTC. Its protein is CASSGTEVYEQYF.

This chain joins TRBV9 and TRBJ2-2; 7 nucleotides agree with TRBD2. The V segment lost 6 bases and the J segment 7 bases; nucleotides outside the gene matches: 12. Germline lookup yields CDR1 SGDLS and CDR2 YYNGEE. This CDR3 is 15 amino acids long. The CDR3 DNA reads as TGTGCCAGCACCCCTGGGACGGGAGGTCTCGGGGAGCTGTTTTTT. Its protein is CASTPGTGGLGELFF.

The J gene is TRBJ1-5, the V gene TRBV6-5; 7 bases are shared with TRBD1. With 4 bases clipped from V and 7 bases from J, the junction kept 13 bases outside the gene matches. From germline, CDR1 is MNHEY and CDR2 SVGAGI. The CDR3 is made up of 16 amino acids. The CDR3 loop is CASSSWTGGVEQPQHF. The CDR3, as DNA: TGTGCCAGCAGTTCGTGGACAGGCGGGGTGGAACAGCCCCAGCATTTT.

The chain has TRBV4-3 and TRBJ2-2, with a weak D call TRBD1 (5 bases). This CDR3 has 16 amino acids. Trimming stripped 0 bases from V and 4 bases from J, with 12 bases between. Germline loops: CDR1 LGHNA, CDR2 YSLEER. The CDR3 DNA reads TGCGCCAGCAGCCAAGAGCTAGAAGGGGCCACCGGGGAGCTGTTTTTT. This codes for CASSQELEGATGELFF.

As to this clone: Other DNA sequences of this sample code for an identical CDR3. The rearrangement joins TRBV7-2 to TRBJ1-2, with TRBD1 matching over 7 bases. Germline V gives CDR1 SGHTA, CDR2 FQGNSA. J gave up 3 bases and V 5 bases, and 9 bases lay outside the gene matches. The CDR3 is 15 residues long. CDR3 region: CASSLVVRGDYGYTF. For the CDR3, the DNA is TGTGCCAGCAGCCTAGTGGTCAGGGGGGACTATGGCTACACCTTC.

The V and J genes are TRBV28 and TRBJ1-2; TRBD1 aligns across 8 bases. The CDR3 has 16 amino acids. Trimming took 6 bases from V and 4 from J; bases not matched to a gene: 13. Germline CDR1 is MDHEN and CDR2 is SYDVKM. CDR3 in amino acids: CASSSGTGRYGYGYTF. The CDR3 region has the DNA TGTGCCAGCAGCTCCGGGACAGGACGCTATGGCTATGGCTACACCTTC.

J is TRBJ2-7 and V is TRBV10-3, with TRBD2 matching 13 bases. CDR1 and CDR2 from the germline V gene are ENHRY and SYGVKD. Germline trimming cut 4 bases from V and 4 bases from J; bases unmatched to any gene: 16. CDR3 length equals 19 residues. This CDR3 is CAISGEGQRTSGRSYEQYF. CDR3 coding DNA: TGTGCCATCAGTGGGGAGGGACAGAGGACTAGCGGGAGATCGTACGAGCAGTACTTC.

The chain joins TRBV6-5 to TRBJ2-7; tentatively, D is TRBD1 (5 bases). From germline, CDR1 is MNHEY and CDR2 SVGAGI. The length of the CDR3 is 14 residues. Trimming cost V 4 bases and J 3 bases, with 13 bases left between them. The CDR3: CASSLGQQLYEQYF. DNA for the CDR3: TGTGCCAGCAGTTTAGGACAACAACTCTACGAGCAGTACTTC.

This chain links TRBV4-2 with TRBJ1-4, with D possibly being TRBD1 (5 bases). The CDR3 spans 16 residues. Germline V CDR1 and CDR2: LGHNA, YNFKEQ. Trimming took 1 base from V and 0 from J, leaving 9 bases between them. The CDR3 sequence is CASSQGGGATNEKLFF. CDR3 nucleotides: TGTGCCAGCAGCCAAGGCGGAGGGGCAACTAATGAAAAACTGTTTTTT.

This sequence joins TRBV2 and TRBJ2-5; 7 bases are shared with TRBD1. J was trimmed by 4 bases and V by 3 bases; bases with no gene match: 5. Germline loops: CDR1 SNHLY, CDR2 FYNNEI. This CDR3 spans 14 amino acids. In DNA, the CDR3 is TGTGCCAGCAGTGAGCACTACAGGGGAGAGACCCAGTACTTC. It encodes CASSEHYRGETQYF.

This clone appeared a few times. The chain combines TRBV7-2 with TRBJ2-7; D remains unclear. The V end lost 5 bases, the J end lost 3 bases, and 11 bases lay between the germline ends. CDR3 length: 13 amino acids. The germline V gene has CDR1 SGHTA and CDR2 FQGNSA. The CDR3 nucleotides read TGTGCCAGCAGCCCACCTACCCTCTACGAGCAGTACTTC. Translation: CASSPPTLYEQYF.

This clone has only one observation. This sequence joins TRBV4-1 and TRBJ2-3; the match to TRBD1 covers 8 bases. This CDR3 is built from 17 residues. The ends lost 0 bases at V and 3 bases at J; junction bases unmatched: 8. CDR1 and CDR2 from the germline V gene are MGHRA and YSYEKL. The CDR3 reads CASSQETGAGLTDTQYF. The CDR3 DNA is TGCGCCAGCAGCCAAGAGACAGGGGCCGGCTTGACAGATACGCAGTATTTT.

The rearrangement joins TRBV2 to TRBJ1-6, with 10 bases lining up with TRBD1. CDR3 size: 14 residues. Germline V gene data show CDR1 as SNHLY and CDR2 as FYNNEI. V gave up 5 bases and J gave up 9 bases; unmatched junction bases: 4. In DNA, the CDR3 is TGTGCCAGCAGTAGACAGGGGGCGAGTTCACCCCTCCACTTT. Amino acid sequence: CASSRQGASSPLHF.

The chain has TRBV6-6 and TRBJ1-3, with D hard to call. Trimming removed 7 bases from V and 1 base from J, with 11 bases in between. CDR1 MNHNY and CDR2 SVGAGI come from the germline V gene (reference sequence). The CDR3 spans 14 residues. The CDR3 reads CASTPSGSGNTIYF. For the CDR3, the DNA is TGTGCCAGCACGCCATCGGGGTCTGGAAACACCATATATTTT.

The chain is built from TRBV5-5 and TRBJ1-5; 7 bases are shared with TRBD1. Germline assignment: CDR1 SGHKS and CDR2 YYEKEE (reference sequence). V lost 0 bases, J lost 2 bases, and 5 bases stayed unmatched. CDR3 size: 16 residues. The chain's CDR3 is CASSLVNRGGNQPQHF. DNA of the CDR3: TGTGCCAGCAGCTTGGTTAACAGGGGTGGCAATCAGCCCCAGCATTTT.

CDR3 protein: CASIRAGWETQYF. In DNA, the CDR3 is TGTGCCAGCATTAGGGCGGGGTGGGAGACCCAGTACTTC. J is TRBJ2-5 and V is TRBV6-1; a weak D match, TRBD2 (6 bases). The ends were cut back, 7 bases at V and 5 bases at J, with 14 bases in the middle. The CDR3 runs to 13 residues. Germline CDR1 and CDR2: MNHNS and SASEGT.

In the case of this clone: Distinct nucleotide sequences in the sample also encode this CDR3. The chain couples TRBV18 to TRBJ1-5; D is unclear. Trimming cost V 2 bases and J 2 bases, with 7 bases left between them. Germline values: CDR1 KGHSH, CDR2 LQKENI. CDR3 length: 14 residues. The CDR3 region has the DNA TGTGCCAGCTCACCAGCAGGCGGCAATCAGCCCCAGCATTTT. This codes for CASSPAGGNQPQHF.

The chain uses TRBV7-2 and TRBJ1-3, with 10 positions matching TRBD1. CDR3 length equals 13 residues. The V gene's germline CDR1 is SGHTA and CDR2 FQGNSA. The ends lost 3 bases at V and 8 bases at J; junction bases unmatched: 1. The DNA for the CDR3 is TGTGCCAGCAGCTTGGGACAGGGGCACACCATATATTTT. This translates into CASSLGQGHTIYF.

The J gene is TRBJ1-1, the V gene TRBV5-4; a weak D match, TRBD1 (6 bases). The V end was cut by 4 bases, the J end by 3 bases, with 10 bases between. Germline V gene lookup returns CDR1 SGHNT and CDR2 YYREEE (reference sequence). The CDR3 covers 13 residues. The CDR3 is CASSTAGDTEAFF. Here the CDR3 DNA reads TGTGCCAGCAGCACAGCAGGGGACACTGAAGCTTTCTTT. Drawing the rest from reference TRBV5-4 and TRBJ1-1, the complete variable domain is ETGVTQSPTHLIKTRGQQVTLRCSSQSGHNTVSWYQQALGQGPQFIFQYYREEENGRGNFPPRFSGLQFPNYSSELNVNALELDDSALYLCASSTAGDTEAFFGQGTRLTVV.

This clone was detected only once. The J gene is TRBJ1-5, the V gene TRBV28; 8 positions agree with TRBD1. Germline-derived CDR1 and CDR2 are MDHEN and SYDVKM. V shed 5 bases, J shed 4 bases, and the junction held 10 bases outside the gene matches. The CDR3 extends over 16 amino acids. The CDR3 DNA is TGTGCCAGCAGTCCCACTGGACAGGGACGGAATCAGCCCCAGCATTTT. It translates to CASSPTGQGRNQPQHF.

V usage is TRBV5-4 and J usage is TRBJ1-5; maybe TRBD1 (5 bases). The germline V gene has CDR1 SGHNT and CDR2 YYREEE (reference sequence). CDR3 length: 15 residues. Trimming shortened V by 0 bases and J by 6 bases, and 13 bases separated the two germline ends. The CDR3 DNA reads as TGTGCCAGCAGCTTGGAAGGGGCGCGGTCTCAGCCCCAGCATTTT. Its translation is CASSLEGARSQPQHF.

This clone was seen only once. The rearrangement uses TRBV4-2 and TRBJ1-4; a possible D gene is TRBD1 (5 bases). Germline lookup yields CDR1 LGHNA and CDR2 YNFKEQ. The CDR3 spans 15 residues. V lost 0 bases and J 8 bases, leaving 13 bases between the germline ends. For the CDR3, the DNA is TGTGCCAGCAGCCAAGAGGGGGGAACGGCAGAAAAACTGTTTTTT. It encodes CASSQEGGTAEKLFF.

This rearrangement joins TRBV5-6 to TRBJ1-4, with a weak D call TRBD1 (6 bases). This CDR3 is 15 amino acids long. Germline V gene data show CDR1 as SGHDT and CDR2 as YYEEEE. V shed 4 bases and J shed 0 bases, with 10 bases lying between them. The CDR3: CASSPRTATNEKLFF. For the CDR3, the DNA is TGTGCCAGCAGCCCCCGGACAGCAACTAATGAAAAACTGTTTTTT.

The chain links TRBV7-2 to TRBJ1-2; D not certain. Trimming took 4 bases from V and 0 from J, leaving 12 bases between them. The germline V gene encodes CDR1 SGHTA and CDR2 FQGNSA. The length of the CDR3 is 15 residues. This CDR3 is CASSSAETANYGYTF. The CDR3 DNA reads as TGTGCCAGCAGCTCCGCTGAGACTGCTAACTATGGCTACACCTTC.

This chain uses TRBV5-1 with TRBJ1-2; D perhaps matches TRBD1 (6 bases). Germline values: CDR1 SGHRS, CDR2 YFSETQ. The CDR3 runs 15 residues. V lost 0 bases to trimming and J lost 2 bases, with 11 bases between them. As DNA, the CDR3 is TGCGCCAGCAGCTTGGCCGTAGACAGGAACTATGGCTACACCTTC. Its translation is CASSLAVDRNYGYTF.